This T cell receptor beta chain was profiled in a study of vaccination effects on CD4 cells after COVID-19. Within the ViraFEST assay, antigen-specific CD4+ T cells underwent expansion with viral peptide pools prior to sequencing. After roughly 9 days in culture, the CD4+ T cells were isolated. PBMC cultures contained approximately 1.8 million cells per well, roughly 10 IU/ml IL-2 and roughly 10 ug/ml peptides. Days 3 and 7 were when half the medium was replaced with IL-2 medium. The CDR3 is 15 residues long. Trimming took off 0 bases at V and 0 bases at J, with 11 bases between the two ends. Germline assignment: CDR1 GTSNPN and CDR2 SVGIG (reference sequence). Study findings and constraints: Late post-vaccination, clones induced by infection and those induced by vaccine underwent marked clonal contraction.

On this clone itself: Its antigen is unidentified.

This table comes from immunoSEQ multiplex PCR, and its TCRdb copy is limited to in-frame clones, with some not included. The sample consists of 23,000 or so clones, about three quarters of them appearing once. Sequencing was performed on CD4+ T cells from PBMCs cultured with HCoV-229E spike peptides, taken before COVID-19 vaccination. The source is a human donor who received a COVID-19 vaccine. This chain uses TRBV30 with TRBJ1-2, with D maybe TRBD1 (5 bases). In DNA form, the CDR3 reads TGTGCCTGGAGTGTAGGGGCGCAGGCTAACTATGGCTACACCTTC. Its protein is CAWSVGAQANYGYTF.